This T cell receptor (beta chain) was captured in a study of cytomegalovirus exposure and HLA in healthy donors. Study-wide results and limits: Later examination showed HLA-associated TCR beta chains had greater clonal expansion than equally common others.

Comments on this clone: The antigen remains undetermined.

PCR amplification relied on 60 Vbeta primers (plus 13 Jbeta primers). The repertoire was sequenced with immunoSEQ multiplex PCR; TCRdb's copy has only in-frame clones and lacks some. The sample lists 130,000 or so clones, roughly 70% occurring once. The sequencing sample was made of PBMCs. This TCR was sampled from a woman aged 35 to 49 in good health and CMV-seropositive.

CDR3 nucleotides: TGTGCCAGCCGGGACAGGGTATTTGGAAACACCATATATTTT. Its protein is CASRDRVFGNTIYF. The gene calls are TRBV7-3 and TRBJ1-3, with 9 bases that match TRBD1. The germline CDR1 and CDR2 sequences are SGHTA and FQGTGA. V shed 8 bases, J shed 3 bases, and the junction held 5 bases outside the gene matches. CDR3 size: 14 residues.